This paragraph reports one TCR beta chain. Its specificity is not known. This entry is derived from a study of CXCR3-negative and CXCR3-positive naive CD8 T cells. Overall study: Some 140 million TRB reads were obtained in total, which works out to about 1.5 +/- 0.3 million per library.

Naive CD8+ T lymphocytes were specified as CD45RO-CCR7+CD27+CD95-. With UMI labels, 5' RACE was used to prepare the TRB cDNA libraries. Reanalyzing the 5' RACE reads, TCRdb keeps one entry per CDR3 protein, without DNA. Recorded here are some 150,000 distinct CDR3 sequences; the top ten clones represent less than 0.55%. From germline, CDR1 is MDHEN and CDR2 SYDVKM. This CDR3 contains 14 residues. Study-wide results and limits: Researchers report that CXCR3-positive naive cells carry more hydrophobic TRB CDR3s than CXCR3-negative naive cells.

This TCR was sampled from a human donor in good health. Some clones in this sample may be carry-over from other donors' samples. Sequenced material: naive CXCR3+ CD8+ T cells from blood. Subset noted: CD45RO-CCR7+CD27+CD95- naive CD8+ T cells expressing CXCR3 (TNR3+). This chain connects TRBV28 to TRBJ2-3. This CDR3 reads CARSPSEAGDTQYF.